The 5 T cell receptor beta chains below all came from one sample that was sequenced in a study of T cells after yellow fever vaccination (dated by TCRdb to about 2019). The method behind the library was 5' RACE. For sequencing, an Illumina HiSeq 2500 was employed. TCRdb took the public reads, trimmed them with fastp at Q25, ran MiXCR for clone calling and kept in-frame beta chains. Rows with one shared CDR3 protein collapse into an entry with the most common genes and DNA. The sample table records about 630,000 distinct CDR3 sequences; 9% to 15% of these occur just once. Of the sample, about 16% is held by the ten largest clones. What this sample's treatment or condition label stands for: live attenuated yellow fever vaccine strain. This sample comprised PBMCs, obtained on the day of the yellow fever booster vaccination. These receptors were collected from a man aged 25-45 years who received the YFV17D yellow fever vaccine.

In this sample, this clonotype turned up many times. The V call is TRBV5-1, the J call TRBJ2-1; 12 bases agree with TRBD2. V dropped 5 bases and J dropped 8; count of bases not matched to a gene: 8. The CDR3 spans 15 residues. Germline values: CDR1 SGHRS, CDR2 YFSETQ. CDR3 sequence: CASSWTSGAFDEQFF. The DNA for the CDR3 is TGCGCCAGCAGTTGGACTAGCGGGGCATTCGATGAGCAGTTCTTC. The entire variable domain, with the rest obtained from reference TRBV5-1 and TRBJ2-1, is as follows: KAGVTQTPRYLIKTRGQQVTLSCSPISGHRSVSWYQQTPGQGLQFLFEYFSETQRNKGNFPGRFSGRQFSNSRSEMNVSTLELGDSALYLCASSWTSGAFDEQFFGPGTRLTVL.

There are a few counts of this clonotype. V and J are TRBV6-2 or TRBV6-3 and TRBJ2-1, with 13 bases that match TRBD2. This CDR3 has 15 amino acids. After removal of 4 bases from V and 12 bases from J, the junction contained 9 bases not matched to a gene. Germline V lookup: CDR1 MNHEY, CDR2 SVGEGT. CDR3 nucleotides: TGTGCCAGCAGTTCATCGGGGACTAGCGGGAAGGTGCAGTTCTTC. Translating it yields CASSSSGTSGKVQFF.

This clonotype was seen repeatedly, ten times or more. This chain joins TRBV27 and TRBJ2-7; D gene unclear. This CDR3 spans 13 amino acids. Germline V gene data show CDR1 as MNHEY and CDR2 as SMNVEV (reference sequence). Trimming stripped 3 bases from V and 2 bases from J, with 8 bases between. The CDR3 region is CASSFSLAYEQYF. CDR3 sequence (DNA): TGTGCCAGCAGTTTTAGTCTAGCCTACGAGCAGTACTTC.

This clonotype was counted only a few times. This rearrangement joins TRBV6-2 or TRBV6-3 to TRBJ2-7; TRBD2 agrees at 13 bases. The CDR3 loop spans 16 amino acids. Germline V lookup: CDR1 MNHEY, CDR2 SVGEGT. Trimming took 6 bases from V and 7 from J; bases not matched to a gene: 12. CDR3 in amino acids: CASRRKGLAGVVEQYF. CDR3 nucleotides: TGTGCCAGCAGACGAAAAGGACTAGCGGGAGTGGTTGAGCAGTACTTC.

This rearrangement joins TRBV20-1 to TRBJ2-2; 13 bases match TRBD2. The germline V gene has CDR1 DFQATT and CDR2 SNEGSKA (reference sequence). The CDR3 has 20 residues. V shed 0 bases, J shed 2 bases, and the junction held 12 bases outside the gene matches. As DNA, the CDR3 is TGCAGTGCTAGAGATCCGGGGGCTTGGACTAGCGGGAGCAACACCGGGGAGCTGTTTTTT. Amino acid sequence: CSARDPGAWTSGSNTGELFF.